Following are 31 T cell receptor beta chains from one sample sequenced in a study of PD-1 blockade in mismatch repair-deficient tumors. The time point is: identical approximately nine-day culture without peptide (control). Some clones are missing from TCRdb's copy, which holds only in-frame ones; the method was immunoSEQ multiplex PCR. The top ten clones hold over 9.5% of a sample with roughly 14,000 clones, about nine tenths of them seen once. The antigens these receptors bind are not known. The source material was cells cultured in vitro, sampled from a patient treated with pembrolizumab. Receptors originate from an adult with mismatch repair-deficient cancer.

This clone was counted a single time. The chain recombines TRBV19 with TRBJ2-6; possibly TRBD1 or TRBD2 for D (5 bases each). The CDR3 is 18 amino acids. Per germline, CDR1 LNHDA and CDR2 SQIVND (reference sequence). V gave up 4 bases and J gave up 1 base, with 17 bases separating them. CDR3 region: CASSRAVEGRSGANVLTF. The CDR3 DNA follows: TGTGCCAGTAGTAGGGCCGTTGAGGGGAGATCTGGGGCCAACGTCCTGACTTTC.

This clone occurred once. This chain connects TRBV19 to TRBJ1-6, with D unresolved. The CDR3 spans 13 residues. Germline V gives CDR1 LNHDA, CDR2 SQIVND (reference sequence). V lost 6 bases, J lost 8 bases, and 11 bases lay in between. This CDR3 is CASREDWDSPLHF. The CDR3 nucleotides are TGTGCCAGTAGGGAAGATTGGGATTCACCCCTCCACTTT.

The V gene is TRBV5-1, the J gene TRBJ2-7; 7 bases are a match to TRBD2. In germline, CDR1 is SGHRS, CDR2 YFSETQ. The CDR3 spans 14 residues. V lost 4 bases, J lost 6 bases, and 10 bases stayed unmatched. The CDR3 region is CASSPTTSLGEQYF. The CDR3 nucleotides are TGCGCCAGCAGCCCCACGACTAGCCTCGGCGAGCAGTACTTC.

The chain carries TRBV14 and TRBJ2-7, with D possibly matching TRBD1 (5 bases). Germline lookup yields CDR1 SGHDN and CDR2 FVKESK. V gave up 2 bases and J gave up 0 bases, with 8 bases separating them. The CDR3 length is 14 residues. The CDR3 spells CASSQFQGSYEQYF. Written as DNA, the CDR3 is TGTGCCAGCAGCCAATTCCAGGGCTCCTACGAGCAGTACTTC.

The chain combines TRBV4-2 with TRBJ1-1, with D hard to call. This CDR3 contains 14 residues. V gave up 4 bases and J gave up 2 bases, with 11 bases separating them. Germline lookup yields CDR1 LGHNA and CDR2 YNFKEQ. CDR3 in DNA: TGTGCCAGCAGCCCATGGACGGTAAACACTGAAGCTTTCTTT. Amino acids: CASSPWTVNTEAFF.

Only one count was recorded for this clone. V and J are TRBV5-1 and TRBJ2-1; no definite D call. Trimming pared 3 bases from V and 0 bases from J, leaving 7 bases between. CDR3 length equals 14 residues. Germline V CDR1 and CDR2: SGHRS, YFSETQ. This CDR3 reads CASSSLSSYNEQFF. The CDR3 DNA follows: TGCGCCAGCAGCTCACTCAGCTCCTACAATGAGCAGTTCTTC.

The genes are TRBV18 and TRBJ1-5; tentatively, D is TRBD1 (6 bases). V was shortened by 4 bases and J by 4 bases, with 14 bases between the two germline ends. Germline V CDR1 and CDR2: KGHSH, LQKENI. The CDR3 extends over 15 amino acids. The CDR3 here is CASSRGAGGNQPQHF. In DNA form, the CDR3 reads TGTGCCAGCTCACGGGGGGCCGGTGGAAATCAGCCCCAGCATTTT.

Concerning this clone: A read error may account for a junction end that differs from germline. The gene calls are TRBV18 and TRBJ1-5; no definite D call. Looked up from germline, CDR1 is KGHSH and CDR2 is LQKENI. There are 14 residues in the CDR3. The CDR3 here is CASSPAASNQPRHF. CDR3 sequence (DNA): TGTGCCAGCTCACCCGCAGCTAGCAATCAGCCCCGGCATTTT.

The gene calls are TRBV2 and TRBJ2-1, with 8 bases that match TRBD2. This CDR3 contains 14 residues. Per germline, CDR1 SNHLY and CDR2 FYNNEI. V shed 8 bases and J 4 bases; nucleotides not matched to a gene: 7. The chain's CDR3 is CASASGRQYNEQFF. The CDR3 DNA reads as TGTGCCAGCGCCAGCGGGAGACAGTACAATGAGCAGTTCTTC.

The chain couples TRBV7-8 to TRBJ2-5; D is tentatively TRBD1 or TRBD2 (5 bases each). Germline loops: CDR1 SGHVS, CDR2 FQNEAQ. This CDR3 spans 14 amino acids. Trimming took off 11 bases at V and 5 bases at J, with 21 bases between the two ends. CDR3 sequence reads: CAGGIGPRRETQYF. The CDR3 DNA follows: TGTGCCGGGGGTATAGGCCCACGACGGGAGACCCAGTACTTC.

CDR3 DNA sequence: TGCACCAGCAGCCAGGATTTCCCCACAGGGGGCCGCTATTCACCCCTCCACTTT. Protein sequence: CTSSQDFPTGGRYSPLHF. The chain combines TRBV1 with TRBJ1-6; the table gives TRBD1 as D, unverified against the DNA. TRBV1 is a pseudogene segment. CDR3 length: 18 amino acids.

This clone is medium-sized within its sample. This chain joins TRBV5-5 and TRBJ2-2; a possible D gene is TRBD1 (6 bases). V shed 1 base and J shed 5 bases, with 12 bases lying between them. CDR1 is SGHKS and CDR2 is YYEKEE in the germline V gene (reference sequence). This CDR3 has 15 residues. The CDR3 nucleotides are TGTGCCAGCAGCTTGTGGACAGTAAGAACCGGGGAGCTGTTTTTT. Translating it yields CASSLWTVRTGELFF.

V is TRBV7-9 and J is TRBJ1-4; D gene uncertain. Trimming shortened V by 5 bases and J by 9 bases, and 10 bases separated the two germline ends. Per the germline V gene, CDR1 is SEHNR and CDR2 is FQNEAQ (reference sequence). The CDR3 covers 12 residues. DNA of the CDR3: TGTGCCAGCAGCCCTAGGCCAAAAAAACTGTTTTTT. Residues: CASSPRPKKLFF.

The chain is built from TRBV4-1 and TRBJ2-1, with TRBD2 matching over 12 bases. The trim removed 0 bases at V and 7 bases at J, leaving 7 bases unmatched. Looked up from germline, CDR1 is MGHRA and CDR2 is YSYEKL. The CDR3 is 17 amino acids. The CDR3: CASSQDFPSGRANEQFF. CDR3 sequence (DNA): TGCGCCAGCAGCCAAGATTTTCCTAGCGGGAGGGCGAATGAGCAGTTCTTC.

The CDR3 nucleotides are TGTGCCAGCACCTTTGGGGAACAGTATAGCAATCAGCCCCAGCATTTT. This codes for CASTFGEQYSNQPQHF. The chain is built from TRBV5-8 and TRBJ1-5; D gene ambiguous. V was cut by 6 bases and J by 0 bases, with 16 bases left in between. The CDR3 is made up of 16 amino acids. Germline CDR1 is SGHTS and CDR2 is YDEGEE.

The rearrangement uses TRBV29-1 and TRBJ1-5; 10 positions match TRBD1. From germline, CDR1 is SQVTM and CDR2 ANQGSEA. Trimming removed 4 bases from V and 4 bases from J; junction bases left unmatched: 4. The CDR3 has 14 residues. CDR3 loop: CSVGDRGANQPQHF. The CDR3 DNA reads TGCAGCGTTGGGGACAGGGGAGCGAATCAGCCCCAGCATTTT.

The chain links TRBV6-5 to TRBJ2-7; TRBD1 matches at 8 bases. CDR1 and CDR2 from the germline V gene are MNHEY and SVGAGI. The CDR3 has 14 residues. V trimming: 1 base; J trimming: 3 bases; junction bases outside the gene matches: 2. This CDR3 reads CASSYFGTGYEQYF. CDR3 nucleotides: TGTGCCAGCAGTTACTTTGGGACAGGCTACGAGCAGTACTTC.

The chain carries TRBV6-4 and TRBJ2-1; D not certain. The CDR3 is made up of 15 amino acids. Germline CDR1 is MRHNA and CDR2 is SNTAGT. Trimming left V 4 bases short and J 6 bases short, with 16 bases between. DNA for the CDR3: TGTGCCAGCAGTGCTTTGAGCGAGGTTAGCAATGAGCAGTTCTTC. It encodes CASSALSEVSNEQFF.

This chain joins TRBV7-2 and TRBJ1-2; tentatively, D is TRBD1 (5 bases). Germline values: CDR1 SGHTA, CDR2 FQGNSA. The CDR3 loop spans 13 amino acids. V was trimmed by 5 bases and J by 4 bases, leaving 11 bases between them. CDR3 sequence: CASSSTGGYGYTF. The CDR3 DNA follows: TGTGCCAGCAGCAGTACGGGGGGCTATGGCTACACCTTC. The full variable domain, completed using reference TRBV7-2 and TRBJ1-2, is GAGVSQSPSNKVTEKGKDVELRCDPISGHTALYWYRQSLGQGLEFLIYFQGNSAPDKSGLPSDRFSAERTGGSVSTLTIQRTQQEDSAVYLCASSSTGGYGYTFGSGTRLTVV.

The chain joins TRBV6-1 to TRBJ2-7; 9 nucleotides match TRBD1. The CDR3 has 17 residues. With V trimmed by 4 bases and J by 2 bases, 12 bases remained unmatched. Germline CDR1 is MNHNS and CDR2 is SASEGT. CDR3 coding DNA: TGTGCCAGCAGTGTACCCCCGGGGACAGGGAGTCCCTACGAGCAGTACTTC. The encoded protein is CASSVPPGTGSPYEQYF.

The chain combines TRBV7-3 with TRBJ1-1; the D gene is possibly TRBD1 (6 bases). The V end lost 6 bases, the J end lost 1 base, and 9 bases lay between the germline ends. Germline values: CDR1 SGHTA, CDR2 FQGTGA. This CDR3 has 13 amino acids. The CDR3 DNA follows: TGTGCCAGCAGACGGACAGCGAACACTGAAGCTTTCTTT. It translates to CASRRTANTEAFF. Full variable domain (missing parts from reference TRBV7-3 and TRBJ1-1): GAGVSQTPSNKVTEKGKYVELRCDPISGHTALYWYRQSLGQGPEFLIYFQGTGAADDSGLPNDRFFAVRPEGSVSTLKIQRTERGDSAVYLCASRRTANTEAFFGQGTRLTVV.

The chain links TRBV9 to TRBJ1-1, with D possibly TRBD1 on 6 matching bases. CDR1 and CDR2 from the germline V gene are SGDLS and YYNGEE. V was shortened by 0 bases and J by 6 bases, with 15 bases between the two germline ends. This CDR3 has 15 residues. CDR3 amino acids: CASSVGIGGGAEAFF. The CDR3 bases are TGTGCCAGCAGCGTAGGGATTGGAGGGGGAGCTGAAGCTTTCTTT.

This rearrangement joins TRBV27 to TRBJ1-2; TRBD1 might be the D (5 bases). The CDR3 is made up of 16 amino acids. Germline assignment: CDR1 MNHEY and CDR2 SMNVEV (reference sequence). The germline V and J ends were trimmed by 2 bases and 6 bases, with 19 bases remaining between them. For the CDR3, the DNA is TGTGCCAGCAGTTTAGTAGGTTCCGGCAGGGTTGATGGCTACACCTTC. Translation gives CASSLVGSGRVDGYTF.

The chain uses TRBV4-2 and TRBJ2-2; 9 positions match TRBD1. Germline lookup yields CDR1 LGHNA and CDR2 YNFKEQ. V shed 2 bases, J shed 11 bases, and the junction held 6 bases outside the gene matches. This CDR3 has 14 amino acids. The CDR3 DNA sequence: TGTGCCAGCAGCCAACCCGGACAGGGGCCCGAGCTGTTTTTT. Its protein product is CASSQPGQGPELFF.

This clone was counted once. This chain links TRBV29-1 with TRBJ1-1; a possible D gene is TRBD1 (6 bases). Germline-derived CDR1 and CDR2 are SQVTM and ANQGSEA. This CDR3 has 11 amino acids. CDR3 amino acids: CSSQGNTEAFF. The CDR3 region has the DNA TGCAGTTCACAGGGGAACACTGAAGCTTTCTTT.

The rearrangement joins TRBV28 to TRBJ1-2; no definite D call. CDR3 length: 13 amino acids. Per the germline V gene, CDR1 is MDHEN and CDR2 is SYDVKM. V dropped 5 bases and J dropped 5 bases, with 12 bases sitting between them. The CDR3 nucleotides read TGTGCCAGCAGTCTATTGGGGTATTATGGCTACACCTTC. Protein sequence: CASSLLGYYGYTF.

The chain employs TRBV7-9 and TRBJ2-7; 7 bases fit TRBD2. CDR1 is SEHNR, CDR2 FQNEAQ, per germline (reference sequence). This CDR3 has 16 residues. Germline trimming cut 3 bases from V and 1 base from J; bases unmatched to any gene: 9. The CDR3 DNA sequence: TGTGCCAGCAGCTTTCTTACCTGGGGGGGGTCCTACGAGCAGTACTTC. Protein sequence: CASSFLTWGGSYEQYF.

This clone has just a few counts. This chain connects TRBV2 to TRBJ2-4; D might be TRBD2 (6 bases). Between the trimmed V and J ends, which lost 3 bases and 5 bases, there was a span of 17 bases. The CDR3 is 16 amino acids. Germline values: CDR1 SNHLY, CDR2 FYNNEI. In DNA form, the CDR3 reads TGTGCCAGCAGTGATGGCCCGGGAGAGGTCGAAAACATTCAGTACTTC. It codes for CASSDGPGEVENIQYF.

This clone is deemed large. This sequence joins TRBV14 and TRBJ2-1; 8 nucleotides line up with TRBD2. The germline V gene has CDR1 SGHDN and CDR2 FVKESK. Trimming took 1 base from V and 15 from J; bases not matched to a gene: 5. This CDR3 contains 12 residues. The CDR3 DNA sequence: TGTGCCAGCAGCCAAGCGGGACTAGGTCTGTTCTTC. Its protein product is CASSQAGLGLFF.

The chain combines TRBV19 with TRBJ1-2; D is perhaps TRBD1 (5 bases). CDR1 is LNHDA and CDR2 is SQIVND in the germline V gene (reference sequence). This CDR3 has 16 amino acids. The V and J ends lost 5 bases and 2 bases respectively, with 18 bases between them. CDR3 nucleotide sequence: TGTGCCAGTAGTCTACGGGACGGGCTCCTGAACTATGGCTACACCTTC. The encoded protein is CASSLRDGLLNYGYTF.

The chain uses TRBV4-1 and TRBJ2-1, with D possibly being TRBD2 (7 bases). Germline V gene data show CDR1 as MGHRA and CDR2 as YSYEKL. V was cut by 3 bases and J by 7 bases, with 22 bases left in between. The CDR3 is 17 residues long. The CDR3 bases are TGCGCCAGCAGCCAGGGGGGGGGCGGCCCCCGGGGGAATGAGCAGTTCTTC. This translates into CASSQGGGGPRGNEQFF.